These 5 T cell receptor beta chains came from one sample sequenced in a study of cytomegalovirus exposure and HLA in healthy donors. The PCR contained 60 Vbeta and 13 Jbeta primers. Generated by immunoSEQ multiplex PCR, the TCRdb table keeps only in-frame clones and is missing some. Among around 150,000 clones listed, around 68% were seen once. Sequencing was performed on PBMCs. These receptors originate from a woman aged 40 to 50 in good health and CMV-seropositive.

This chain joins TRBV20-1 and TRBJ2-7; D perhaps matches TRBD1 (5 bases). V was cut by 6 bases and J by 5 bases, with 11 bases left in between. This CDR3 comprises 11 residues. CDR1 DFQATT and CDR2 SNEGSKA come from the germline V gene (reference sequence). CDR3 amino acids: CSATDSNEQYF. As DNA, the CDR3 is TGCAGTGCAACCGACAGTAACGAGCAGTACTTC.

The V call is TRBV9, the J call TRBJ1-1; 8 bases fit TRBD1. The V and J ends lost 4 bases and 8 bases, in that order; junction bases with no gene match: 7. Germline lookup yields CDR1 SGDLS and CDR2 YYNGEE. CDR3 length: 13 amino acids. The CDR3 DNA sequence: TGTGCCAGCAGCCCCCCGGCAGGGGGCGAAGCTTTCTTT. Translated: CASSPPAGGEAFF.

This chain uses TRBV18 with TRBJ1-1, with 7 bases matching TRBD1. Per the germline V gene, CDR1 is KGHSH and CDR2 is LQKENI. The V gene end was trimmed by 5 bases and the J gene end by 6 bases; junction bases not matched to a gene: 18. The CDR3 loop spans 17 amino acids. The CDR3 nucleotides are TGTGCCAGCTCATCCACGATCGGGACAGCGTGGGACGCTGAAGCTTTCTTT. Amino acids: CASSSTIGTAWDAEAFF.

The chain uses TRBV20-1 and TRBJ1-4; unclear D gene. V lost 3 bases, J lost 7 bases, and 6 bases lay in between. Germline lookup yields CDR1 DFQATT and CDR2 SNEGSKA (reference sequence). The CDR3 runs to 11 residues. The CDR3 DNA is TGCAGTGCTAGTCGGGGTGAAAAACTGTTTTTT. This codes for CSASRGEKLFF.

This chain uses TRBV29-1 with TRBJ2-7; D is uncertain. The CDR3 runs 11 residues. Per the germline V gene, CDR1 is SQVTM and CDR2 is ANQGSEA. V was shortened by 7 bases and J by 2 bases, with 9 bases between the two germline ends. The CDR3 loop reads CSAVTTYEQYF. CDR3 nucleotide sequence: TGCAGCGCGGTGACAACCTACGAGCAGTACTTC.